One and the same sample provided the 25 T cell receptor beta chains below, sequenced in a study of graft-versus-host responses after intestinal transplantation. The data were produced by immunoSEQ multiplex PCR, yet TCRdb's version contains in-frame clones alone and is incomplete. The sample records over 85,000 clones, 93% being singletons. No cognate antigen is known for these TCRs. The source material was unstimulated CD8+ T cells sorted from spleen or lymph node cells, sampled before intestinal transplant. The receptor source for this set is a human donor who received an intestinal transplant.

This chain connects TRBV14 to TRBJ2-7, with D possibly TRBD1 on 6 matching bases. Trimming removed 6 bases from V and 4 bases from J, with 13 bases in between. Germline V lookup: CDR1 SGHDN, CDR2 FVKESK. CDR3 length: 13 amino acids. Here the CDR3 reads CASRGAHTYEQYF. CDR3 sequence (DNA): TGTGCCAGCAGGGGGGCACATACGTACGAGCAGTACTTC.

This clone was observed once. Other DNA sequences in the same sample also yield this CDR3. The chain links TRBV9 to TRBJ2-1; 13 bases line up with TRBD2. V dropped 0 bases and J dropped 6; count of bases not matched to a gene: 0. The CDR3 runs 15 residues. Germline V lookup: CDR1 SGDLS, CDR2 YYNGEE. As DNA, the CDR3 is TGTGCCAGCAGCGTAGGGACTAGCGGGAGCAATGAGCAGTTCTTC. Translated: CASSVGTSGSNEQFF.

This chain joins TRBV6-5 and TRBJ2-7; 8 bases match TRBD2. From germline, CDR1 is MNHEY and CDR2 SVGAGI. The CDR3 contains 13 residues. Trimming took 8 bases from V and 6 from J; bases not matched to a gene: 9. CDR3 loop: CASGPGLVIEQYF. The CDR3, as DNA: TGTGCCAGCGGACCGGGACTAGTCATCGAGCAGTACTTC.

The V and J genes are TRBV9 and TRBJ1-5; TRBD1 is a possible D gene (6 bases). The V end was cut by 4 bases, the J end by 4 bases, with 12 bases between. The CDR3 has 14 amino acids. Germline loops: CDR1 SGDLS, CDR2 YYNGEE. CDR3 loop: CASSRGGPNQPQHF. In nucleotides, the CDR3 is TGTGCCAGCAGCAGGGGGGGGCCGAATCAGCCCCAGCATTTT.

The chain joins TRBV7-9 to TRBJ1-4; D unresolved. CDR3 length: 13 amino acids. Trimming shortened V by 6 bases and J by 4 bases, and 9 bases separated the two germline ends. Germline-derived CDR1 and CDR2 are SEHNR and FQNEAQ (reference sequence). This chain's CDR3 is CASSRGSNEKLFF. DNA of the CDR3: TGTGCCAGCAGTCGGGGAAGTAATGAAAAACTGTTTTTT.

The V gene is TRBV6-6, the J gene TRBJ2-7; 8 bases align to TRBD1. CDR1 is MNHNY and CDR2 is SVGAGI in the germline V gene (reference sequence). The V segment lost 5 bases and the J segment 2 bases; nucleotides outside the gene matches: 5. The CDR3 runs 14 residues. The CDR3 DNA is TGTGCCAGCAGTCTTCGGACAGGGACCTACGAGCAGTACTTC. This codes for CASSLRTGTYEQYF.

This clone was recorded only once. The chain recombines TRBV27 with TRBJ2-1, with TRBD2 identical over 7 bases. V dropped 6 bases and J dropped 7; count of bases not matched to a gene: 0. The CDR3 sequence is 11 residues long. Germline V gives CDR1 MNHEY, CDR2 SMNVEV (reference sequence). CDR3 sequence: CASSGGNEQFF. CDR3 in DNA: TGTGCCAGCAGCGGGGGGAATGAGCAGTTCTTC.

The chain combines TRBV9 with TRBJ2-3; possible D gene TRBD1, 5 bases. V lost 4 bases, J lost 1 base, and 7 bases lay in between. The V gene's germline CDR1 is SGDLS and CDR2 YYNGEE. The CDR3 covers 13 residues. The CDR3 DNA follows: TGTGCCAGCAGCCAACAGGGCACAGATACGCAGTATTTT. Translating it yields CASSQQGTDTQYF.

This clone was seen once. The chain is built from TRBV7-3 and TRBJ1-1, with 9 bases identical to TRBD1. The ends lost 4 bases at V and 1 base at J; junction bases unmatched: 1. CDR1 SGHTA and CDR2 FQGTGA come from the germline V gene. This CDR3 contains 14 residues. The CDR3, as DNA: TGTGCCAGCAGCTCGGACAGGGGGAACACTGAAGCTTTCTTT. Translating gives CASSSDRGNTEAFF.

The chain links TRBV6-1 to TRBJ1-5, with unresolved D. CDR3 length: 13 amino acids. In germline, CDR1 is MNHNS, CDR2 SASEGT. Trimming took off 6 bases at V and 0 bases at J, with 6 bases between the two ends. CDR3 nucleotides: TGTGCCAGCAGCCGTTATAGCAATCAGCCCCAGCATTTT. Translated: CASSRYSNQPQHF.

J is TRBJ2-5 and V is TRBV6-5; D is uncertain. Trimming stripped 4 bases from V and 5 bases from J, with 11 bases between. The CDR3 length is 13 residues. CDR1 and CDR2 from the germline V gene are MNHEY and SVGAGI. Here the CDR3 reads CASSFRAGETQYF. In DNA form, the CDR3 reads TGTGCCAGCAGTTTTAGGGCCGGGGAGACCCAGTACTTC.

V and J are TRBV4-1 and TRBJ2-7; TRBD2 matches 7 bases. CDR1 and CDR2 (germline): MGHRA, YSYEKL. The CDR3 totals 15 residues. After removal of 0 bases from V and 5 bases from J, the junction contained 7 bases not matched to a gene. This chain's CDR3 is CASSQDRGDLNEQYF. CDR3 DNA: TGCGCCAGCAGCCAAGATCGGGGGGATCTCAACGAGCAGTACTTC.

Turning to this clone: A much larger clone differs from this one at a single base, so this may be a read error. The chain recombines TRBV7-6 with TRBJ2-5; 7 positions agree with TRBD1. The J call may be mistaken, given a closer DNA end match to TRBJ2-7. The CDR3 has 14 amino acids. CDR1 is SGHVS and CDR2 is FNYEAQ in the germline V gene. The CDR3 DNA reads as TGTGCCAGCAGCACCCGACAGGGATCCTACGAGCAGTACTTC. Its translation: CASSTRQGSYEQYF.

The chain has TRBV12-5 and TRBJ1-2, with D hard to call. The ends were cut back, 1 base at V and 3 bases at J, with 6 bases in the middle. Germline CDR1 and CDR2: LGHNT and FRNRAP. The CDR3 length is 13 residues. The CDR3 bases are TGTGCTAGTGGTTTGGGGTTCCACTATGGCTACACCTTC. Amino acids: CASGLGFHYGYTF. The full variable domain, its missing parts supplied by reference TRBV12-5 and TRBJ1-2, is DARVTQTPRHKVTEMGQEVTMRCQPILGHNTVFWYRQTMMQGLELLAYFRNRAPLDDSGMPKDRFSAEMPDATLATLKIQPSEPRDSAVYFCASGLGFHYGYTFGSGTRLTVV.

The chain uses TRBV7-9 and TRBJ2-1, with D tentatively TRBD1 (5 bases). There are 16 residues in the CDR3. The germline V gene encodes CDR1 SEHNR and CDR2 FQNEAQ (reference sequence). The V end was cut by 5 bases, the J end by 0 bases, with 14 bases between. The CDR3 reads CASSPRDLSSYNEQFF. The CDR3 DNA sequence: TGTGCCAGCAGCCCCAGGGATCTGAGCTCCTACAATGAGCAGTTCTTC. Using reference TRBV7-9 and TRBJ2-1 for the parts outside the CDR3, the full variable domain is DTGVSQNPRHKITKRGQNVTFRCDPISEHNRLYWYRQTLGQGPEFLTYFQNEAQLEKSRLLSDRFSAERPKGSFSTLEIQRTEQGDSAMYLCASSPRDLSSYNEQFFGPGTRLTVL.

The V gene is TRBV19, the J gene TRBJ2-3; D remains unclear. Trimming left V 0 bases short and J 3 bases short, with 13 bases between. The germline V gene has CDR1 LNHDA and CDR2 SQIVND (reference sequence). The CDR3 is 16 residues long. In DNA form, the CDR3 reads TGTGCCAGTAGTATAGATGGTCACCCCAGAACAGATACGCAGTATTTT. Translated, it gives CASSIDGHPRTDTQYF.

The V gene is TRBV10-3, the J gene TRBJ2-7; D possibly corresponds to TRBD2 (5 bases). There are 14 residues in the CDR3. The germline V gene encodes CDR1 ENHRY and CDR2 SYGVKD. Trimming cost V 0 bases and J 7 bases, with 13 bases left between them. In DNA, the CDR3 is TGTGCCATCAGTGAGTCAAGGACTGGGCAAGAGCAGTACTTC. Protein sequence: CAISESRTGQEQYF.

The chain combines TRBV19 with TRBJ2-5, with D tentatively TRBD1 (6 bases). The J call is doubtful: the DNA matches TRBJ2-7 better. Germline-derived CDR1 and CDR2 are LNHDA and SQIVND (reference sequence). This CDR3 is built from 14 residues. The CDR3 coding sequence is TGTGCCAGTAGCCCGACAGGACCGCTCGACGAGCAGTACTTC. It encodes CASSPTGPLDEQYF.

The chain combines TRBV7-2 with TRBJ2-7; no clear D. Trimming cost V 1 base and J 3 bases, with 22 bases left between them. The CDR3 contains 18 residues. Germline V gives CDR1 SGHTA, CDR2 FQGNSA. CDR3 protein: CASSLVCWIDGQVYEQYF. The CDR3, as DNA: TGTGCCAGCAGCTTAGTCTGTTGGATAGATGGGCAGGTCTACGAGCAGTACTTC.

The chain joins TRBV27 to TRBJ1-5; D is possibly TRBD1 (6 bases). V was shortened by 6 bases and J by 0 bases, with 9 bases between the two germline ends. Germline CDR1 MNHEY, CDR2 SMNVEV (reference sequence). The CDR3 contains 14 residues. CDR3 sequence reads: CASSRGYSNQPQHF. CDR3 nucleotides: TGTGCCAGCAGCAGGGGTTATAGCAATCAGCCCCAGCATTTT.

The chain recombines TRBV11-2 with TRBJ2-7; D is unclear. Germline V CDR1 and CDR2: SGHAT, FQNNGV. V was cut by 2 bases and J by 5 bases, with 13 bases left in between. CDR3 length: 14 residues. DNA for the CDR3: TGTGCCAGCAGCTTACAACCCCGCGTTGACGAGCAGTACTTC. Its translation: CASSLQPRVDEQYF. Complete variable domain (other parts from reference TRBV11-2 and TRBJ2-7): EAGVAQSPRYKIIEKRQSVAFWCNPISGHATLYWYQQILGQGPKLLIQFQNNGVVDDSQLPKDRFSAERLKGVDSTLKIQPAKLEDSAVYLCASSLQPRVDEQYFGPGTRLTVT.

The sample holds one count of this clone. The rearrangement uses TRBV2 and TRBJ2-1; 10 bases agree with TRBD2. Looked up from germline, CDR1 is SNHLY and CDR2 is FYNNEI. The ends lost 4 bases at V and 9 bases at J; junction bases unmatched: 12. This CDR3 is built from 16 residues. CDR3 sequence (DNA): TGTGCCAGCAGTGGGGACCGCACTAGCGGGAACGGTGAGCAGTTCTTC. Residues: CASSGDRTSGNGEQFF.

As concerns this clone: Additional DNA sequences in this sample encode the identical CDR3. This chain joins TRBV9 and TRBJ1-1; no definite D call. This CDR3 region has 13 residues. V gave up 2 bases and J gave up 3 bases, with 8 bases separating them. Per the germline V gene, CDR1 is SGDLS and CDR2 is YYNGEE. In nucleotides, the CDR3 is TGTGCCAGCAGCGTCGGCGGGGACACTGAAGCTTTCTTT. Its translation: CASSVGGDTEAFF.

V is TRBV13 and J is TRBJ1-5; no clear D gene. Per germline, CDR1 PRHDT and CDR2 FYEKMQ (reference sequence). This CDR3 spans 13 amino acids. V lost 5 bases and J 4 bases, leaving 9 bases between the germline ends. Here the CDR3 reads CASSTDRNQPQHF. The CDR3 DNA reads TGTGCCAGCAGCACCGATCGGAATCAGCCCCAGCATTTT.

The V call is TRBV6-1, the J call TRBJ1-5, with D maybe TRBD1 (6 bases). The CDR3 consists of 15 residues. V lost 7 bases to trimming and J lost 3 bases, with 16 bases between them. Looked up from germline, CDR1 is MNHNS and CDR2 is SASEGT. The CDR3 here is CASKLITGLNQPQHF. CDR3 in DNA: TGTGCCAGCAAATTAATTACAGGGCTCAATCAGCCCCAGCATTTT.